This T cell receptor beta chain came from a study of glioma-infiltrating T cells. Study-wide results and limits: Tissue-blood divergence was below expectation in non-neoplastic patients, above in gliomas.

Germline lookup yields CDR1 MNHEY and CDR2 SMNVEV (reference sequence). The CDR3 extends over 16 amino acids. V was shortened by 6 bases and J by 8 bases, with 23 bases between the two germline ends. The iRepertoire nested amplicon-rescue multiplex PCR amplified TCR alpha and beta CDR3s from RNA. TCRdb itself ran the multiplex PCR reads through MiXCR, one entry per CDR3 protein. The sample has under 200,000 distinct CDR3 sequences, 30% to 40% seen once. This clonotype was observed many times. No antigen is known for it. The chain joins TRBV27 to TRBJ2-1; D is unclear. The specimen was glioma tissue, nonneoplastic brain tissue, or PBMCs (not recorded which). The clonotype originates from a human donor with low-grade glioma or glioblastoma, undergoing nonglioma brain surgery, or in good health (not recorded which). CDR3 in amino acids: CASSYGIRAAVYEQFF. Here the CDR3 DNA reads TGTGCCAGCAGCTACGGAATTCGGGCTGCGGTCTATGAGCAGTTCTTC.